This T cell receptor beta chain was observed in a study of blood T cell repertoires in COVID-19. Whole-study context: Sample material is recorded as cDNA or gDNA derived from T cells, B-cell-depleted T cells, or PBMCs.

Per the original data handling: Amplification of reference gene primers provided the estimated nucleated cell counts. Some clones are missing from TCRdb's copy, which holds only in-frame ones; the method was immunoSEQ multiplex PCR. D and trimming come from the DNA, and the V and J calls and clone size come from that table. This sample has 150,000 to 190,000 clones, with around 80% found just once. This CDR3 comprises 14 residues. The V gene end was trimmed by 4 bases and the J gene end by 4 bases; junction bases not matched to a gene: 7. From germline, CDR1 is LNHNV and CDR2 YYDKDF (reference sequence).

The rearrangement uses TRBV15 and TRBJ2-7; 7 bases fit TRBD1. Material for sequencing was PBMCs or T cells enriched from blood (not recorded which). The TCR originated in a man aged 45-65 years who had recovered from COVID-19. CDR3 in amino acids: CATSNEGQTYEQYF. CDR3 bases: TGTGCCACCAGCAACGAGGGACAGACTTACGAGCAGTACTTC.